Following are 24 T cell receptor beta chains from one sample sequenced in a study of cytomegalovirus exposure and HLA in healthy donors. This table comes from immunoSEQ multiplex PCR, and its TCRdb copy is limited to in-frame clones, with some not included. The table lists 200,000 to 300,000 clones, around 91% of them singletons. Sequenced material: PBMCs. These receptors were obtained from a woman in her thirties in good health and CMV-seronegative.

On this clone itself: An end of the junction differs from the germline gene, which may be a read error. The rearrangement links TRBV6-1 to TRBJ2-7, with D perhaps matching TRBD1 or TRBD2 (5 bases each). Germline loops: CDR1 MNHNS, CDR2 SASEGT. CDR3 length: 15 residues. This chain's CDR3 is CASTEAGSPYYEQYF. DNA of the CDR3: TGTGCCAGCACTGAAGCAGGGAGCCCTTACTACGAGCAGTACTTC.

This clone was seen only a few times. This sequence joins TRBV5-4 and TRBJ1-2; D might be TRBD1 (6 bases). This CDR3 has 13 amino acids. V lost 5 bases and J lost 3, with 11 bases in between. CDR1 is SGHNT, CDR2 YYREEE, per germline (reference sequence). The CDR3 DNA sequence: TGTGCCAGCAGTGTCTCAGGGGACTATGGCTACACCTTC. Its translation: CASSVSGDYGYTF.

The rearrangement uses TRBV9 and TRBJ2-1, with TRBD1 identical over 8 bases. Trimming cost V 0 bases and J 7 bases; bases outside gene matches: 6. Per the germline V gene, CDR1 is SGDLS and CDR2 is YYNGEE. The CDR3 extends over 15 amino acids. The CDR3 sequence is CASSVADRVSNEQFF. For the CDR3, the DNA is TGTGCCAGCAGCGTAGCGGACAGGGTATCGAATGAGCAGTTCTTC.

This chain connects TRBV4-1 to TRBJ2-3, with D perhaps assigned TRBD1 or TRBD2 (5 bases each). The V gene's germline CDR1 is MGHRA and CDR2 YSYEKL. V lost 4 bases, J lost 0 bases, and 8 bases lay in between. The CDR3 is made up of 14 amino acids. This chain's CDR3 is CASSPGRSTDTQYF. Written as DNA, the CDR3 is TGCGCCAGCAGCCCGGGGCGGAGCACAGATACGCAGTATTTT.

V usage is TRBV9 and J usage is TRBJ2-7; 7 bases are shared with TRBD1. The CDR3 contains 16 residues. Germline V gene lookup returns CDR1 SGDLS and CDR2 YYNGEE. V lost 0 bases and J lost 1; bases outside the gene matches: 7. CDR3 DNA: TGTGCCAGCAGCGTAGCGGAGACAGGGCTTTCCTACGAGCAGTACTTC. Translation gives CASSVAETGLSYEQYF.

V is TRBV11-3 and J is TRBJ2-3; 12 bases map to TRBD2. Losses at the gene ends were 5 bases for V and 0 bases for J; bases not matched to a gene: 12. Looked up from germline, CDR1 is SGHNT and CDR2 is YENEEA. The CDR3 runs 19 residues. The CDR3 region has the DNA TGTGCCAGCAGCCCCGTTACTAGCGGGAGGACGGGTAGCACAGATACGCAGTATTTT. It is translated as CASSPVTSGRTGSTDTQYF.

The chain has TRBV7-6 and TRBJ2-7; tentative D call: TRBD2 (6 bases). With 1 base removed from V and 2 bases from J, the gap between germline ends came to 9 bases. Germline CDR1 reads SGHVS; CDR2 reads FNYEAQ. The CDR3 runs 14 residues. CDR3 DNA sequence: TGTGCCAGCAGCTTAGGATGGGGGGCCTACGAGCAGTACTTC. Translation: CASSLGWGAYEQYF. The variable domain in full, completed from reference TRBV7-6 and TRBJ2-7, reads GAGVSQSPRYKVTKRGQDVALRCDPISGHVSLYWYRQALGQGPEFLTYFNYEAQQDKSGLPNDRFSAERPEGSISTLTIQRTEQRDSAMYRCASSLGWGAYEQYFGPGTRLTVT.

This chain joins TRBV7-9 and TRBJ2-1, with D maybe TRBD2 (5 bases). Trimming took off 10 bases at V and 4 bases at J, with 14 bases between the two ends. The germline V gene encodes CDR1 SEHNR and CDR2 FQNEAQ (reference sequence). The CDR3 is made up of 13 amino acids. CDR3 in amino acids: CATMIGEYNEQFF. As DNA, the CDR3 is TGTGCCACCATGATCGGGGAGTACAATGAGCAGTTCTTC.

This chain links TRBV4-3 with TRBJ2-3, with D uncertain. V dropped 0 bases and J dropped 0 bases, with 7 bases sitting between them. The CDR3 has 15 amino acids. Germline V gives CDR1 LGHNA, CDR2 YSLEER. For the CDR3, the DNA is TGCGCCAGCAGCCAAGATTTCAGTAGCACAGATACGCAGTATTTT. Translation gives CASSQDFSSTDTQYF.

This chain uses TRBV2 with TRBJ2-2, with 13 bases aligning to TRBD2. Germline values: CDR1 SNHLY, CDR2 FYNNEI. The CDR3 contains 15 residues. J was trimmed by 6 bases and V by 11 bases; bases with no gene match: 9. The chain's CDR3 is CAGQLAGGSAGELFF. CDR3 DNA: TGTGCCGGCCAACTAGCGGGAGGGTCGGCCGGGGAGCTGTTTTTT.

This clone was found once. Other DNA sequences in the sample encode the same CDR3. The CDR3 region has the DNA TGTGCCAGCAGCTTAGTAGGCGGGAGGTCCTCCTACGAGCAGTACTTC. Translating it yields CASSLVGGRSSYEQYF. The chain recombines TRBV7-2 with TRBJ2-7, with 8 bases lining up with TRBD2. The CDR3 extends over 16 amino acids. Germline loops: CDR1 SGHTA, CDR2 FQGNSA. J lost 0 bases, V lost 1 base, and 5 bases had no gene match.

The J gene is TRBJ1-4, the V gene TRBV20-1; the D is unclear. This CDR3 is 11 amino acids long. Trimming took 2 bases from V and 7 from J, leaving 5 bases between them. Per the germline V gene, CDR1 is DFQATT and CDR2 is SNEGSKA (reference sequence). DNA of the CDR3: TGCAGTGCTAGAAAGGTTGAAAAACTGTTTTTT. It yields the protein CSARKVEKLFF.

The V call is TRBV28, the J call TRBJ1-1; weak D call: TRBD1 (6 bases). Trimming pared 6 bases from V and 5 bases from J, leaving 13 bases between. The CDR3 sequence is 13 residues long. Per germline, CDR1 MDHEN and CDR2 SYDVKM. The CDR3 sequence: CASRLTGYTEAFF. The CDR3 region has the DNA TGTGCCAGCAGACTTACAGGGTATACTGAAGCTTTCTTT.

The rearrangement uses TRBV19 and TRBJ2-5, with D uncertain. The CDR3 totals 14 residues. Trimming left V 2 bases short and J 1 base short, with 8 bases between. The V gene's germline CDR1 is LNHDA and CDR2 SQIVND (reference sequence). In DNA form, the CDR3 reads TGTGCCAGTAGTATACTAGGCGCCCAAGAGACCCAGTACTTC. It encodes CASSILGAQETQYF.

The chain carries TRBV9 and TRBJ2-3, with unresolved D. The CDR3 covers 13 residues. V was shortened by 1 base and J by 6 bases, with 9 bases between the two germline ends. Germline V lookup: CDR1 SGDLS, CDR2 YYNGEE. CDR3 sequence reads: CASSVLRDDTQYF. The CDR3 nucleotides are TGTGCCAGCAGCGTACTAAGGGATGATACGCAGTATTTT. The variable domain in full, with the rest retrieved from reference TRBV9 and TRBJ2-3, is DSGVTQTPKHLITATGQRVTLRCSPRSGDLSVYWYQQSLDQGLQFLIQYYNGEERAKGNILERFSAQQFPDLHSELNLSSLELGDSALYFCASSVLRDDTQYFGPGTRLTVL.

The chain carries TRBV4-2 and TRBJ1-3; tentative D call: TRBD1 (5 bases). The CDR3 spans 17 residues. Trimming stripped 0 bases from V and 1 base from J, with 13 bases between. Per germline, CDR1 LGHNA and CDR2 YNFKEQ. In DNA form, the CDR3 reads TGTGCCAGCAGCCAAGACCCGGGGCGAATATCTGGAAACACCATATATTTT. It codes for CASSQDPGRISGNTIYF.

This sequence joins TRBV7-2 and TRBJ1-1; a possible D gene is TRBD1 (6 bases). The CDR3 has 12 residues. Germline values: CDR1 SGHTA, CDR2 FQGNSA. V shed 5 bases and J shed 11 bases, with 15 bases lying between them. This chain's CDR3 is CASSPGGQGAFF. Here the CDR3 DNA reads TGTGCCAGCAGCCCGGGGGGGCAGGGGGCTTTCTTT.

V usage is TRBV28 and J usage is TRBJ1-4; D might be TRBD1 (5 bases). V lost 5 bases, J lost 4 bases, and 14 bases lay in between. The CDR3 totals 15 residues. CDR1 and CDR2 (germline): MDHEN, SYDVKM. This chain's CDR3 is CASSLAEGLNEKLFF. CDR3 sequence (DNA): TGTGCCAGCAGTCTTGCGGAGGGACTTAATGAAAAACTGTTTTTT.

Of note for this clone: Other DNA sequences in this sample translate to the same CDR3. The CDR3 sequence: CASSSYTGELFF. CDR3 DNA sequence: TGTGCCAGCAGTTCGTACACCGGGGAGCTGTTTTTT. The chain combines TRBV27 with TRBJ2-2; no firm D call. The germline V and J ends were trimmed by 4 bases and 3 bases, with 3 bases remaining between them. Germline CDR1 reads MNHEY; CDR2 reads SMNVEV (reference sequence). The CDR3 consists of 12 residues.

The rearrangement uses TRBV5-1 and TRBJ2-7, with D possibly TRBD1 on 6 matching bases. V lost 3 bases and J 2 bases, leaving 12 bases between the germline ends. This CDR3 comprises 14 residues. Germline V gene data show CDR1 as SGHRS and CDR2 as YFSETQ. The CDR3, as DNA: TGCGCCAGCAGCTCTTATGCAGGGGCCTACGAGCAGTACTTC. Translating it yields CASSSYAGAYEQYF. Based on the CDR3 plus reference TRBV5-1 and TRBJ2-7, the full variable domain is KAGVTQTPRYLIKTRGQQVTLSCSPISGHRSVSWYQQTPGQGLQFLFEYFSETQRNKGNFPGRFSGRQFSNSRSEMNVSTLELGDSALYLCASSSYAGAYEQYFGPGTRLTVT.

The chain is built from TRBV7-9 and TRBJ1-3, with a possible D match to TRBD1 (5 bases). This CDR3 comprises 12 residues. Germline CDR1 SEHNR, CDR2 FQNEAQ (reference sequence). The V end lost 6 bases, the J end lost 8 bases, and 11 bases lay between the germline ends. CDR3 sequence reads: CASRAGSYTIYF. In DNA form, the CDR3 reads TGTGCCAGCAGGGCAGGGTCGTACACCATATATTTT.

CDR3 sequence reads: CASRRGAGSYEQYF. CDR3 DNA sequence: TGTGCCAGCAGACGGGGGGCTGGATCCTACGAGCAGTACTTC. V gene TRBV2 combines with J gene TRBJ2-7; D perhaps matches TRBD2 (7 bases). With 6 bases removed from V and 1 base from J, the gap between germline ends came to 13 bases. The CDR3 is 14 amino acids. CDR1 SNHLY and CDR2 FYNNEI come from the germline V gene.

The V gene is TRBV28, the J gene TRBJ1-2; tentatively, D is TRBD1 (5 bases). The V gene lost 4 bases and the J gene lost 0 bases, with 12 bases spanning the gap. CDR1 is MDHEN and CDR2 is SYDVKM in the germline V gene. This CDR3 has 15 amino acids. Here the CDR3 reads CASSWPVGANYGYTF. The CDR3 region has the DNA TGTGCCAGCAGTTGGCCCGTAGGGGCTAACTATGGCTACACCTTC.

V is TRBV28 and J is TRBJ2-6, with D possibly TRBD2 on 5 matching bases. Germline V gene data show CDR1 as MDHEN and CDR2 as SYDVKM. V was clipped by 4 bases and J by 4 bases, with 14 bases between them. The CDR3 covers 16 residues. The CDR3 coding sequence is TGTGCCAGCAGTTCTAGCCGTAAGTTAGGGGCCAACGTCCTGACTTTC. Translating it yields CASSSSRKLGANVLTF.